Each of the 7 T cell receptor beta chains below was sequenced from the same sample in a study of blood T cell repertoires in COVID-19. Generated by immunoSEQ multiplex PCR, the TCRdb table keeps only in-frame clones and is missing some. The sample consists of over 100,000 clones, over 80% of them appearing once. The sequenced sample consisted of peripheral blood. These receptors all come from a human donor in a cohort sampled during active COVID-19.

The chain has TRBV9 and TRBJ1-2; 7 bases map to TRBD1. V gave up 5 bases and J gave up 5 bases; unmatched junction bases: 12. Germline lookup yields CDR1 SGDLS and CDR2 YYNGEE. This CDR3 spans 15 amino acids. CDR3 protein: CASRGTGAMLYGYTF. CDR3 DNA: TGTGCCAGCAGGGGAACAGGGGCGATGCTATATGGCTACACCTTC.

V and J are TRBV12-5 and TRBJ2-3; 9 bases agree with TRBD2. The junction had 13 bases not matched to a gene; V was cut back by 6 bases and J by 3 bases. Germline lookup yields CDR1 LGHNT and CDR2 FRNRAP. This CDR3 has 17 amino acids. CDR3 sequence reads: CASGPGVRGGRTDTQYF. CDR3 bases: TGTGCTAGTGGCCCGGGGGTGCGGGGGGGCCGGACAGATACGCAGTATTTT.

The chain has TRBV7-8 and TRBJ2-1; 14 bases are a match to TRBD2. Trimming removed 5 bases from V and 4 bases from J; junction bases left unmatched: 4. Germline lookup yields CDR1 SGHVS and CDR2 FQNEAQ. The CDR3 has 16 residues. The CDR3 DNA follows: TGTGCCAGCAGCCCGGGACTAGCGGGGGCGTACAATGAGCAGTTCTTC. It encodes CASSPGLAGAYNEQFF.

V usage is TRBV12-3 or TRBV12-4 and J usage is TRBJ2-7; the D is unclear. The CDR3 contains 12 residues. The V and J ends lost 2 bases and 5 bases respectively, with 7 bases between them. CDR3 nucleotides: TGTGCCAGCAGTTTAAACATAAACGAGCAGTACTTC. Protein sequence: CASSLNINEQYF.

V usage is TRBV7-8 and J usage is TRBJ1-4; 9 bases are a match to TRBD1. Trimming took 7 bases from V and 7 from J; bases not matched to a gene: 7. CDR1 is SGHVS and CDR2 is FQNEAQ in the germline V gene. CDR3 length: 14 amino acids. The CDR3 here is CASTSQGAAEKLFF. CDR3 bases: TGTGCCAGCACCTCACAGGGGGCTGCTGAAAAACTGTTTTTT.

This clone was seen only once. The chain has TRBV19 and TRBJ2-3, with 10 bases lining up with TRBD1. CDR1 is LNHDA, CDR2 SQIVND, per germline (reference sequence). The V and J ends lost 5 bases and 3 bases, in that order; junction bases with no gene match: 5. The CDR3 has 15 amino acids. In DNA form, the CDR3 reads TGTGCCAGTAGTGACGGACAGGGGGAAACAGATACGCAGTATTTT. It translates to CASSDGQGETDTQYF. Variable domain in full (rest from reference TRBV19 and TRBJ2-3): DGGITQSPKYLFRKEGQNVTLSCEQNLNHDAMYWYRQDPGQGLRLIYYSQIVNDFQKGDIAEGYSVSREKKESFPLTVTSAQKNPTAFYLCASSDGQGETDTQYFGPGTRLTVL.

This clone has only a few counts. This chain uses TRBV21-1 with TRBJ2-1; TRBD2, the table's D call, lacks a check against the DNA. TRBV21-1 is a documented pseudogene. The CDR3 has 20 amino acids. CDR3 DNA: TGTGCCAGCAGCAAAGGGGCGCAGCGGGGGCCCGAAAGCTCCTACAATGAGCAGTTCTTC. Its translation is CASSKGAQRGPESSYNEQFF.